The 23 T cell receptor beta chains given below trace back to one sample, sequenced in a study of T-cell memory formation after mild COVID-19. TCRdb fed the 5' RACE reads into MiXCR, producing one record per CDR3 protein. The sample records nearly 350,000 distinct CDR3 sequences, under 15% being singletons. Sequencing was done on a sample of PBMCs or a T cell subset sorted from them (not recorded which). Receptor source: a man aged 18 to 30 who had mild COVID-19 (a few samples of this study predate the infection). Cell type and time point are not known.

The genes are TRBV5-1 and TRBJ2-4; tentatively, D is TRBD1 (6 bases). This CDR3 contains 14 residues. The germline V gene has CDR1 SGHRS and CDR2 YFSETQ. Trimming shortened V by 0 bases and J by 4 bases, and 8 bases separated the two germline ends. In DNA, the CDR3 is TGCGCCAGCAGCTTGGGAGACAGGAAAAACATTCAGTACTTC. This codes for CASSLGDRKNIQYF.

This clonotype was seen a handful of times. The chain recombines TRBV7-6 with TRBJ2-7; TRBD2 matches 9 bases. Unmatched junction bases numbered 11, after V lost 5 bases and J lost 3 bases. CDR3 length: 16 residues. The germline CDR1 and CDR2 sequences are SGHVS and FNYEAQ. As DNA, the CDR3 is TGTGCCAGCAGCCCGCTCCCCAGCGGGGGGCACTACGAGCAGTACTTC. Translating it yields CASSPLPSGGHYEQYF.

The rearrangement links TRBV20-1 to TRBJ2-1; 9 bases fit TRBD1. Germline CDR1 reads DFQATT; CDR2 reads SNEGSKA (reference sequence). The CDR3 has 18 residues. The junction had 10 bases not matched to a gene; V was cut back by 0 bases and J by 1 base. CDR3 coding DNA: TGCAGTGCTAGAGATGCCCACCCGGGACAGGGTTCCTACAATGAGCAGTTCTTC. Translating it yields CSARDAHPGQGSYNEQFF.

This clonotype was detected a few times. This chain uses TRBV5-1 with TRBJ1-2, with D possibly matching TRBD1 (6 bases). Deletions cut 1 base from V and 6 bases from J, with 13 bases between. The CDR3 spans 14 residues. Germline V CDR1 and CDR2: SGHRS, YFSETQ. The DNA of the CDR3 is TGCGCCAGCAGCTTGTTACAGGGTGACGATGGCTACACCTTC. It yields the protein CASSLLQGDDGYTF.

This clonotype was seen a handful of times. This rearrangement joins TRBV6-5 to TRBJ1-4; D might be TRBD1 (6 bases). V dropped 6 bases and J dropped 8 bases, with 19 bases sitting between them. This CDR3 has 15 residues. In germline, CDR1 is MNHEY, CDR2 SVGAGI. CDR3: CASSRKGGAGEKLFF. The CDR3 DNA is TGTGCCAGCAGCCGGAAGGGGGGTGCCGGGGAAAAACTGTTTTTT.

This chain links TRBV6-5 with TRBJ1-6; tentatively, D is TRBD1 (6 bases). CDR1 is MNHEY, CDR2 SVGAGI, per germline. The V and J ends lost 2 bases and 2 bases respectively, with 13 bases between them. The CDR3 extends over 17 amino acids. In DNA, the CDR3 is TGTGCCAGCAGTTACGGGCCAGGGGAGGCCTATAATTCACCCCTCCACTTT. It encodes CASSYGPGEAYNSPLHF.

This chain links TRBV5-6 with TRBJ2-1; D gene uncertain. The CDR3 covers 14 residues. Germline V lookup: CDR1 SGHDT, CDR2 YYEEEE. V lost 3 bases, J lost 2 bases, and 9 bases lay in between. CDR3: CASSSDYTYNEQFF. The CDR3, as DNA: TGTGCCAGCAGCTCAGATTACACCTACAATGAGCAGTTCTTC.

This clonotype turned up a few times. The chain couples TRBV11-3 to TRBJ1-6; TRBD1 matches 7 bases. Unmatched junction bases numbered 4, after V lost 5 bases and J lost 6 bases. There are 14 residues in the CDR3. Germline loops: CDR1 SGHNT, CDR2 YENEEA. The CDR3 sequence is CASSRAGGNSPLHF. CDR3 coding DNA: TGTGCCAGCAGCCGAGCAGGGGGTAATTCACCCCTCCACTTT. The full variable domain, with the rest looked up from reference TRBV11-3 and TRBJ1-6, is EAGVVQSPRYKIIEKKQPVAFWCNPISGHNTLYWYLQNLGQGPELLIRYENEEAVDDSQLPKDRFSAERLKGVDSTLKIQPAELGDSAVYLCASSRAGGNSPLHFGNGTRLTVT.

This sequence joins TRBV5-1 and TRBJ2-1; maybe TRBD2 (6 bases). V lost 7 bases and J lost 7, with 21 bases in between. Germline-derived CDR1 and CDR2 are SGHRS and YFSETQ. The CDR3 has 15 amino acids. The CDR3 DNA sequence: TGCGCCAGCCTATCGGGGGAGTTCAGCGATAATGAGCAGTTCTTC. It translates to CASLSGEFSDNEQFF.

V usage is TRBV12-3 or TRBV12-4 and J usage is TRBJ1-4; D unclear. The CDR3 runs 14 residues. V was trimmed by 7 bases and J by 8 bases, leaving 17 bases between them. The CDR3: CASTSSGKVEKLFF. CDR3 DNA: TGTGCCAGCACCTCGAGCGGGAAAGTAGAAAAACTGTTTTTT.

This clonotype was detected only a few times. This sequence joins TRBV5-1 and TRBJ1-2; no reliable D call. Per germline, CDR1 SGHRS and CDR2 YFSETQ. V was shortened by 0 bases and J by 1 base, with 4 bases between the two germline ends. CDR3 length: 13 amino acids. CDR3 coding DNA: TGCGCCAGCAGCTTGGGTTATAACTATGGCTACACCTTC. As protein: CASSLGYNYGYTF.

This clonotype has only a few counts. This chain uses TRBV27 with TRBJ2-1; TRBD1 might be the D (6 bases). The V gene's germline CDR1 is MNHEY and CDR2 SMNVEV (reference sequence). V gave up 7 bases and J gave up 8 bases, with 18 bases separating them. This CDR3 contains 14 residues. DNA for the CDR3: TGTGCCAGCACGTACAACAGGGATTACGATGAGCAGTTCTTC. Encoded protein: CASTYNRDYDEQFF.

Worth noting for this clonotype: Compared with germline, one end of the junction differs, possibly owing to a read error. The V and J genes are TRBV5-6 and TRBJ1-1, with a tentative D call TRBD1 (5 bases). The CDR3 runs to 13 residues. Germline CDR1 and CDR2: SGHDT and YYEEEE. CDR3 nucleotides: TGTGCCAGCAGCCCCGACAGAGACACTGAAGCTTCCTTT. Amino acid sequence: CASSPDRDTEASF.

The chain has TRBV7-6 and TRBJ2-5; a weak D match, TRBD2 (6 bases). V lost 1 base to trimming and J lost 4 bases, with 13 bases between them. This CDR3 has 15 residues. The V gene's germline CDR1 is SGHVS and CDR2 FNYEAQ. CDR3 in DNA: TGTGCCAGCAGCTTAGGGTGGGGAGGTGGAGAGACCCAGTACTTC. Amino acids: CASSLGWGGGETQYF.

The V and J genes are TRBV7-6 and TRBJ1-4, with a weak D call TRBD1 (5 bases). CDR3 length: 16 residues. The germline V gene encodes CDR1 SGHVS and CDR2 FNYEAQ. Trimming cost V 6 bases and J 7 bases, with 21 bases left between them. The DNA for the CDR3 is TGTGCCAGCAGTTTGACAGCTGGGACCCGAGGTGAAAAACTGTTTTTT. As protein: CASSLTAGTRGEKLFF. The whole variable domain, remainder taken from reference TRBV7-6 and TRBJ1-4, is GAGVSQSPRYKVTKRGQDVALRCDPISGHVSLYWYRQALGQGPEFLTYFNYEAQQDKSGLPNDRFSAERPEGSISTLTIQRTEQRDSAMYRCASSLTAGTRGEKLFFGSGTQLSVL.

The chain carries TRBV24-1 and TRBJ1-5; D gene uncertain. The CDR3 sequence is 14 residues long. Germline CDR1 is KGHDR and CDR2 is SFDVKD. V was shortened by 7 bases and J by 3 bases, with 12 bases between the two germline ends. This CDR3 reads CATSPDGFNQPQHF. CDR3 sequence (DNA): TGTGCCACCAGCCCGGACGGATTCAATCAGCCCCAGCATTTT.

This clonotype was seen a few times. The chain's CDR3 is CASSLRILGIETQYF. The CDR3 DNA follows: TGCGCCAGCAGCTTGAGGATCTTAGGAATAGAGACCCAGTACTTC. The gene calls are TRBV5-1 and TRBJ2-5; D gene unclear. CDR1 SGHRS and CDR2 YFSETQ come from the germline V gene. Trimming removed 1 base at V and 4 bases at J, with 14 bases between. The CDR3 runs 15 residues. The entire variable domain, with the rest obtained from reference TRBV5-1 and TRBJ2-5, is as follows: KAGVTQTPRYLIKTRGQQVTLSCSPISGHRSVSWYQQTPGQGLQFLFEYFSETQRNKGNFPGRFSGRQFSNSRSEMNVSTLELGDSALYLCASSLRILGIETQYFGPGTRLLVL.

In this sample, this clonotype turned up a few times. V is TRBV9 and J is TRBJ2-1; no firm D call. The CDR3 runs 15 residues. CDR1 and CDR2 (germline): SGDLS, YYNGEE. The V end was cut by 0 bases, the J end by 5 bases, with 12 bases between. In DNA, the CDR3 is TGTGCCAGCAGCGTAGTGGGGTCTGAAGACAATGAGCAGTTCTTC. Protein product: CASSVVGSEDNEQFF.

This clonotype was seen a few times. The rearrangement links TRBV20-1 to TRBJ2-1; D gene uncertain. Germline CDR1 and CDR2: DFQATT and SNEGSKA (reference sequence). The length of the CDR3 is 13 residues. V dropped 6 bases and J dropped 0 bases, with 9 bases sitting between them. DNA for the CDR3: TGCAGTGCCCCCTCAAGCTCCTACAATGAGCAGTTCTTC. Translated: CSAPSSSYNEQFF.

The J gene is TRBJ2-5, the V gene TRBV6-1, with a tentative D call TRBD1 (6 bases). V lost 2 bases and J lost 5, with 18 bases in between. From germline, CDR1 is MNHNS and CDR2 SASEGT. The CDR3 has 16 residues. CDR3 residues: CASSETTGTPEETQYF. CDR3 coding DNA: TGTGCCAGCAGTGAAACGACAGGAACCCCGGAGGAGACCCAGTACTTC.

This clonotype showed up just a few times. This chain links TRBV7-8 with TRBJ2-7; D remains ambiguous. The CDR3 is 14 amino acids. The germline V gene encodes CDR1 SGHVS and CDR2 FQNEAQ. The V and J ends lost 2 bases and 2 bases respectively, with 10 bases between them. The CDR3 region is CASSLPEVAYEQYF. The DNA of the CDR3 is TGTGCCAGCAGCTTACCCGAAGTGGCCTACGAGCAGTACTTC. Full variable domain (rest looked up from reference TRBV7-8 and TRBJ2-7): GAGVSQSPRYKVAKRGQDVALRCDPISGHVSLFWYQQALGQGPEFLTYFQNEAQLDKSGLPSDRFFAERPEGSVSTLKIQRTQQEDSAVYLCASSLPEVAYEQYFGPGTRLTVT.

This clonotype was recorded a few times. The CDR3 DNA reads as TGTGCCAGCAGCCCAACCGGGGCCAGGAATGAGCAGTTCTTC. Its protein product is CASSPTGARNEQFF. The chain employs TRBV7-3 and TRBJ2-1; perhaps D is TRBD1 or TRBD2 (5 bases each). Trimming cost V 5 bases and J 7 bases, with 15 bases left between them. The CDR3 runs to 14 residues. Germline V gene data show CDR1 as SGHTA and CDR2 as FQGTGA.

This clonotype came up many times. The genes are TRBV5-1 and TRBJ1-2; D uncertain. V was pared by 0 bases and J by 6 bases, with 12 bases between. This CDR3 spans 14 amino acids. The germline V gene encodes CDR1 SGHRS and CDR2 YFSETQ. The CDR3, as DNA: TGCGCCAGCAGCTTGGGTCCAGCGGAAAATGGCTACACCTTC. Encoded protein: CASSLGPAENGYTF.